One sample yielded the 20 T cell receptor beta chains listed below, sequenced in a study of shared clonotypes between healthy human individuals. The protocol was immunoSEQ multiplex PCR, while the TCRdb copy is restricted to in-frame clones and leaves out a portion. The profile shows a few million clones, around 90% of them singletons. Sequencing input: naive CD4+ T cells sorted from blood. Subset reported: CD45RA+ positively selected. Source of these receptors: a man between 18 and 35 years old in good health.

The chain uses TRBV11-2 and TRBJ1-4, with D possibly being TRBD1 (5 bases). Germline CDR1 is SGHAT and CDR2 is FQNNGV. V lost 5 bases to trimming and J lost 8 bases, with 15 bases between them. The CDR3 consists of 14 residues. CDR3 DNA: TGTGCCAGCAGCGCCCGGGACGGACGCGAAAAACTGTTTTTT. Translated, it gives CASSARDGREKLFF.

The V call is TRBV9, the J call TRBJ2-7; D gene uncertain. Germline loops: CDR1 SGDLS, CDR2 YYNGEE. Trimming took off 9 bases at V and 5 bases at J, with 9 bases between the two ends. The CDR3 loop spans 10 amino acids. CDR3 coding DNA: TGTGCCATCGCTAGGCACGAGCAGTACTTC. Translated: CAIARHEQYF.

The V gene is TRBV2, the J gene TRBJ2-1; 15 bases map to TRBD2. The V segment lost 3 bases and the J segment 6 bases; nucleotides outside the gene matches: 6. Germline V lookup: CDR1 SNHLY, CDR2 FYNNEI. This CDR3 comprises 17 residues. The chain's CDR3 is CASSDSGLAGGANEQFF. The CDR3 nucleotides read TGTGCCAGCAGTGATTCGGGACTAGCGGGAGGCGCCAATGAGCAGTTCTTC.

This chain connects TRBV7-6 to TRBJ2-2; D not resolved. Germline CDR1 is SGHVS and CDR2 is FNYEAQ. With 1 base removed from V and 2 bases from J, the gap between germline ends came to 5 bases. This CDR3 region has 14 residues. CDR3 loop: CASSLVENTGELFF. The CDR3 DNA reads as TGTGCCAGCAGCTTAGTAGAAAACACCGGGGAGCTGTTTTTT.

V gene TRBV2 combines with J gene TRBJ2-3; D is possibly TRBD2 (5 bases). The CDR3 sequence is 12 residues long. Looked up from germline, CDR1 is SNHLY and CDR2 is FYNNEI. Trimming removed 9 bases at V and 7 bases at J, with 14 bases between. The DNA for the CDR3 is TGTGCCAGTTCCCAAGCGGCTAATACGCAGTATTTT. It specifies CASSQAANTQYF. The variable domain in full, with the rest retrieved from reference TRBV2 and TRBJ2-3, is EPEVTQTPSHQVTQMGQEVILRCVPISNHLYFYWYRQILGQKVEFLVSFYNNEISEKSEIFDDQFSVERPDGSNFTLKIRSTKLEDSAMYFCASSQAANTQYFGPGTRLTVL.

The V call is TRBV5-6, the J call TRBJ1-4; D uncertain. The CDR3 contains 16 residues. The V and J ends lost 5 bases and 6 bases respectively, with 20 bases between them. Germline values: CDR1 SGHDT, CDR2 YYEEEE. The CDR3 is CASSLSLESGYEKLFF. As DNA, the CDR3 is TGTGCCAGCAGTCTGTCTTTGGAGTCCGGGTATGAAAAACTGTTTTTT. The whole variable domain, remainder taken from reference TRBV5-6 and TRBJ1-4, is DAGVTQSPTHLIKTRGQQVTLRCSPKSGHDTVSWYQQALGQGPQFIFQYYEEEERQRGNFPDRFSGHQFPNYSSELNVNALLLGDSALYLCASSLSLESGYEKLFFGSGTQLSVL.

The chain uses TRBV28 and TRBJ1-4; D not certain. Germline V gene data show CDR1 as MDHEN and CDR2 as SYDVKM. The CDR3 runs to 13 residues. The germline V and J ends were trimmed by 8 bases and 8 bases, with 15 bases remaining between them. This CDR3 reads CASSRPEKEKLFF. The CDR3 region has the DNA TGTGCCAGCTCGAGGCCGGAGAAAGAAAAACTGTTTTTT.

CDR3 region: CASSGGTSGGLKETQYF. The CDR3 bases are TGCGCCAGCAGCGGCGGGACTAGCGGGGGCCTTAAAGAGACCCAGTACTTC. The chain recombines TRBV5-1 with TRBJ2-5; TRBD2 matches 14 bases. Germline V lookup: CDR1 SGHRS, CDR2 YFSETQ. This CDR3 has 17 residues. With V trimmed by 4 bases and J by 3 bases, 8 bases remained unmatched.

A remark on this clone: The sample contains more than one DNA sequence encoding this CDR3. The J gene is TRBJ1-2, the V gene TRBV6-1; D is possibly TRBD1 (5 bases). V lost 0 bases and J 8 bases, leaving 13 bases between the germline ends. This CDR3 contains 14 residues. Per germline, CDR1 MNHNS and CDR2 SASEGT. The CDR3 region is CASSEALRGDGYTF. The CDR3 DNA reads as TGTGCCAGCAGTGAAGCGCTTCGAGGGGACGGCTACACCTTC.

The chain uses TRBV30 and TRBJ2-3, with a possible D match to TRBD1 (5 bases). The V end was cut by 0 bases, the J end by 8 bases, with 9 bases between. The germline V gene encodes CDR1 GTSNPN and CDR2 SVGIG (reference sequence). The CDR3 sequence is 12 residues long. The CDR3 spells CAWSVGPSTQYF. CDR3 coding DNA: TGTGCCTGGAGTGTGGGGCCCAGTACGCAGTATTTT.

V gene TRBV6-5 combines with J gene TRBJ2-1, with a tentative D call TRBD2 (5 bases). V lost 8 bases and J lost 6, with 8 bases in between. The CDR3 length is 11 residues. Germline assignment: CDR1 MNHEY and CDR2 SVGAGI. The CDR3 is CASRTSNEQFF. DNA of the CDR3: TGTGCCAGCCGCACTAGCAATGAGCAGTTCTTC.

Remarks on this clone: This specimen includes other DNA sequences encoding the same CDR3. The chain is built from TRBV18 and TRBJ1-5; 9 nucleotides agree with TRBD1. The CDR3 loop spans 14 amino acids. With V trimmed by 5 bases and J by 6 bases, 5 bases remained unmatched. Germline CDR1 is KGHSH and CDR2 is LQKENI. CDR3 coding DNA: TGTGCCAGCTCAGGCACAGGGGGCGGTCAGCCCCAGCATTTT. Protein: CASSGTGGGQPQHF.

The gene calls are TRBV25-1 and TRBJ2-7; the match to TRBD2 covers 8 bases. Germline V lookup: CDR1 MGHDK, CDR2 SYGVNS. This CDR3 is built from 15 residues. The ends lost 6 bases at V and 1 base at J; junction bases unmatched: 8. For the CDR3, the DNA is TGTGCCAGCAGGCTTAGCGGGGCGGCTTCCTACGAGCAGTACTTC. Its translation is CASRLSGAASYEQYF.

V is TRBV28 and J is TRBJ1-5, with 7 bases that match TRBD1. With V trimmed by 6 bases and J by 10 bases, 15 bases remained unmatched. CDR3 length: 15 residues. Germline V gene lookup returns CDR1 MDHEN and CDR2 SYDVKM. This CDR3 reads CASSPHDRARAPQHF. The CDR3 DNA is TGTGCCAGCAGCCCACATGACAGGGCTCGGGCTCCCCAGCATTTT.

V gene TRBV9 combines with J gene TRBJ2-1; D uncertain. CDR1 SGDLS and CDR2 YYNGEE come from the germline V gene. Trimming took 3 bases from V and 5 from J, leaving 9 bases between them. The CDR3 extends over 13 amino acids. Here the CDR3 DNA reads TGTGCCAGCAGCGGAGCCCGGGACAATGAGCAGTTCTTC. Protein product: CASSGARDNEQFF. The complete variable domain, with remaining parts taken from reference TRBV9 and TRBJ2-1, reads DSGVTQTPKHLITATGQRVTLRCSPRSGDLSVYWYQQSLDQGLQFLIQYYNGEERAKGNILERFSAQQFPDLHSELNLSSLELGDSALYFCASSGARDNEQFFGPGTRLTVL.

This clone has only one observation. The chain is built from TRBV7-2 and TRBJ2-5; D possibly matches TRBD1 or TRBD2 (5 bases each). CDR3 length: 14 amino acids. Germline lookup yields CDR1 SGHTA and CDR2 FQGNSA. Deletions cut 1 base from V and 9 bases from J, with 15 bases between. For the CDR3, the DNA is TGTGCCAGCAGCTTAGACCAGGGCACGGGGTCCCAGTACTTC. It specifies CASSLDQGTGSQYF.

The gene calls are TRBV6-5 and TRBJ2-7; perhaps TRBD1 as D (6 bases). Trimming stripped 6 bases from V and 2 bases from J, with 14 bases between. Germline CDR1 and CDR2: MNHEY and SVGAGI. This CDR3 comprises 14 residues. The CDR3 nucleotides are TGTGCCAGCAGCCTCGGCCGACAGGCCTACGAGCAGTACTTC. This sequence encodes CASSLGRQAYEQYF.

Remarks on this clone: The sample has other DNA sequences that encode this CDR3 too. The rearrangement joins TRBV5-1 to TRBJ2-7; 10 nucleotides match TRBD1. The CDR3 has 15 amino acids. With V trimmed by 0 bases and J by 6 bases, 6 bases remained unmatched. Germline V gives CDR1 SGHRS, CDR2 YFSETQ. The CDR3 nucleotides read TGCGCCAGCAGCTTGGCCCCCGGACAGGGGGGCGAGCAGTACTTC. Translated: CASSLAPGQGGEQYF. The variable domain in full, with the rest retrieved from reference TRBV5-1 and TRBJ2-7, is KAGVTQTPRYLIKTRGQQVTLSCSPISGHRSVSWYQQTPGQGLQFLFEYFSETQRNKGNFPGRFSGRQFSNSRSEMNVSTLELGDSALYLCASSLAPGQGGEQYFGPGTRLTVT.

This clone showed up just a few times. J is TRBJ1-6 and V is TRBV19; 8 bases are shared with TRBD1. The germline V gene encodes CDR1 LNHDA and CDR2 SQIVND (reference sequence). This CDR3 has 15 residues. Trimming at V came to 5 bases and at J to 10 bases, leaving 10 bases not matched to a gene. CDR3 amino acids: CASSPPGQVHSPLHF. The CDR3 DNA is TGTGCCAGTAGTCCGCCGGGACAGGTCCACTCACCCCTCCACTTT.

This chain links TRBV6-1 with TRBJ1-5; D perhaps matches TRBD1 (6 bases). This CDR3 has 19 residues. The germline V and J ends were trimmed by 6 bases and 6 bases, with 30 bases remaining between them. Germline V gene data show CDR1 as MNHNS and CDR2 as SASEGT. The CDR3 DNA reads TGTGCCAGCAGCGAAAGGGACTGGCAAAGCGTAGGGGGGCCTCAGCCCCAGCATTTT. Its translation is CASSERDWQSVGGPQPQHF.